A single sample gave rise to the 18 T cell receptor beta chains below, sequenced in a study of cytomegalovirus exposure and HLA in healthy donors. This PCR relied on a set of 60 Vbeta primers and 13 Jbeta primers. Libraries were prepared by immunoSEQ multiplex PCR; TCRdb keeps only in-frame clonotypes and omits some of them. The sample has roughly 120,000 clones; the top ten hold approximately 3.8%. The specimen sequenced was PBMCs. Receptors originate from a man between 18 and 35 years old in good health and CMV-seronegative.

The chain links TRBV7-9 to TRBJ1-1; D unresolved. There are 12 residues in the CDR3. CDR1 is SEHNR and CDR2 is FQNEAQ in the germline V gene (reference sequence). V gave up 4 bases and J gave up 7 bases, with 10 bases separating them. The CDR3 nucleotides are TGTGCCAGCAGCTCTCGACAAAGTGAAGCTTTCTTT. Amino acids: CASSSRQSEAFF.

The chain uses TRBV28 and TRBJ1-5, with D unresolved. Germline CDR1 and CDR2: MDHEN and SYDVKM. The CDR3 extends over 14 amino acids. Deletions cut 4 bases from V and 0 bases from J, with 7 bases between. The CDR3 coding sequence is TGTGCCAGCAGTTACGCGAATAGCAATCAGCCCCAGCATTTT. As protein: CASSYANSNQPQHF.

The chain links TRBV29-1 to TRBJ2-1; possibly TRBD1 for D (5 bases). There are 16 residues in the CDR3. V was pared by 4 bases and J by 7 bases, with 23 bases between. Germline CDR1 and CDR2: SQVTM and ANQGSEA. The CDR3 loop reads CSVVGKGSEIANEQFF. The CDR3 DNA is TGCAGCGTTGTAGGGAAGGGGTCGGAGATTGCGAATGAGCAGTTCTTC.

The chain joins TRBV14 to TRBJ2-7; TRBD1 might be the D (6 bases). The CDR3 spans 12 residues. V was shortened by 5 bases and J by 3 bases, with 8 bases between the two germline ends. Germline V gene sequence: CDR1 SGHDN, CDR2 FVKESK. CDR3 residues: CASSTDSYEQYF. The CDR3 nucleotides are TGTGCCAGCAGCACGGACAGCTACGAGCAGTACTTC.

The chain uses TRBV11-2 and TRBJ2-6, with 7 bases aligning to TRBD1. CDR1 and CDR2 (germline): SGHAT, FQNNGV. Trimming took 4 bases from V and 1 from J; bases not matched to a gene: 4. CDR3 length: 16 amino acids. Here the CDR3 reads CASSSPRGSGANVLTF. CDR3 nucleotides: TGTGCCAGCAGCTCACCCAGGGGGTCTGGGGCCAACGTCCTGACTTTC.

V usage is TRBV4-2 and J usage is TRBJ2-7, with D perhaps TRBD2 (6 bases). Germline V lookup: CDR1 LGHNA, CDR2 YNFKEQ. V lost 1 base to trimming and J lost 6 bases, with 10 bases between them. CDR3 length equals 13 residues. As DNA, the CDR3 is TGTGCCAGCAGCCAAGGACTAGACGGCGAGCAGTACTTC. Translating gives CASSQGLDGEQYF.

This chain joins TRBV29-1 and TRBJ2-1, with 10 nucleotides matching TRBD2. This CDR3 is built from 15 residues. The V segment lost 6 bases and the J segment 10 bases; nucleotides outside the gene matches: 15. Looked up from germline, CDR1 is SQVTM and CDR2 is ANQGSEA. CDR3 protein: CSVGRGSGGAGEQFF. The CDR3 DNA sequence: TGCAGCGTGGGAAGAGGAAGCGGGGGGGCAGGAGAGCAGTTCTTC.

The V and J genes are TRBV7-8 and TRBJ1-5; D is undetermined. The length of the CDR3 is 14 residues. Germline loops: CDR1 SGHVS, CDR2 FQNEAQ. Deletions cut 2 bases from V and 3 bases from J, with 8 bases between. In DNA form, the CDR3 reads TGTGCCAGCAGCTTAAGCCGTATCAATCAGCCCCAGCATTTT. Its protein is CASSLSRINQPQHF.

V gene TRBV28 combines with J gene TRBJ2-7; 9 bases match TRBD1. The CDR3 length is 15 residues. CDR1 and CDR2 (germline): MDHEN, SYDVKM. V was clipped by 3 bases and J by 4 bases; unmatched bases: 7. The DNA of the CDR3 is TGTGCCAGCAGTTTGAGCGGGACAGGGTCTTACGAGCAGTACTTC. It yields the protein CASSLSGTGSYEQYF.

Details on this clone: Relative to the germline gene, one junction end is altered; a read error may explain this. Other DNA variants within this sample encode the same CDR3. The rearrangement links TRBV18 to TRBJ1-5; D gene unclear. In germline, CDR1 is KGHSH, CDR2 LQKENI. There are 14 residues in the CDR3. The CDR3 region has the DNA TGTGCCAGCTCAGCACCGGGAGGAAGACAGCCCCAGCATTTT. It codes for CASSAPGGRQPQHF.

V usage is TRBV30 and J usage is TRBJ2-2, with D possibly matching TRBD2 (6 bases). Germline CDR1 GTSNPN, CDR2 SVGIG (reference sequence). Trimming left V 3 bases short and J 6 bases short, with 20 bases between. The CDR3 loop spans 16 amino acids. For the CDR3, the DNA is TGTGCCTGGAGAGGCGGGGCACTGGGATTGGCCGGGGAGCTGTTTTTT. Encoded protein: CAWRGGALGLAGELFF.

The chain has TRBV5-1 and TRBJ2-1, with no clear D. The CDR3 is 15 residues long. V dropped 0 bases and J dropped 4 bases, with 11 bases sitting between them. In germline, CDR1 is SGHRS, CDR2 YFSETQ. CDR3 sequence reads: CASSLGPGQYNEQFF. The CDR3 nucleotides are TGCGCCAGCAGCTTGGGCCCAGGCCAGTACAATGAGCAGTTCTTC.

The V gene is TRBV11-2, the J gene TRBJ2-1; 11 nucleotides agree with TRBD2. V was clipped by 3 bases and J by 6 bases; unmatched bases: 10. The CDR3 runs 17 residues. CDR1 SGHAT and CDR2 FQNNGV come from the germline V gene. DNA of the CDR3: TGTGCCAGCAGCTTTAGCGGGGGGGCATCTCGGGCCAATGAGCAGTTCTTC. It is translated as CASSFSGGASRANEQFF.

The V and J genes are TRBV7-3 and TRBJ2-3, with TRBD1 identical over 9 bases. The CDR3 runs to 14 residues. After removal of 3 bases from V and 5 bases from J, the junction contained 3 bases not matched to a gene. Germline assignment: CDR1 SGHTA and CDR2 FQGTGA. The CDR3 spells CASSLGTGKDTQYF. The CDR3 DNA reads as TGTGCCAGCAGCTTGGGGACAGGGAAAGATACGCAGTATTTT.

As DNA, the CDR3 is TGCGCCAGCAGTGAGCGAGGTGGTTTAAGCAATCAGCCCCAGCATTTT. Translated: CASSERGGLSNQPQHF. The gene calls are TRBV10-2 and TRBJ1-5; D not certain. The germline V gene encodes CDR1 WSHSY and CDR2 SAAADI. CDR3 length: 16 amino acids. Trimming took 2 bases from V and 1 from J, leaving 12 bases between them.

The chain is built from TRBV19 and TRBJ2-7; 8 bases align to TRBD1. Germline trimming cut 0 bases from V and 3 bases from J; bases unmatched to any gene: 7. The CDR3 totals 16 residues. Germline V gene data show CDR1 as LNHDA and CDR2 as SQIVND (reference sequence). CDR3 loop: CASSIDGQGTNYEQYF. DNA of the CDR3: TGTGCCAGTAGTATAGATGGACAGGGAACAAACTACGAGCAGTACTTC.

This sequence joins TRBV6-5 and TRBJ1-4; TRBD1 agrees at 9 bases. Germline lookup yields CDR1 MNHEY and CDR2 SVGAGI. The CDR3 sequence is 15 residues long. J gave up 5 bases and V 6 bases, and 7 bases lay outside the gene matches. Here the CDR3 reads CASRRTGTGNEKLFF. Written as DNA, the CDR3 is TGTGCCAGCAGACGTACCGGGACAGGGAATGAAAAACTGTTTTTT.

CDR3 nucleotide sequence: TGTGCCAGCAGCTTAGACGCAGGGGGCACAGATACGCAGTATTTT. This encodes CASSLDAGGTDTQYF. The V and J genes are TRBV7-9 and TRBJ2-3; TRBD1 might be the D (6 bases). The CDR3 contains 15 residues. Between the trimmed V and J ends, which lost 1 base and 1 base, there was a span of 9 bases. The germline gives CDR1 SEHNR, CDR2 FQNEAQ (reference sequence).